The TCR beta chain under discussion was sequenced for a study of cytomegalovirus exposure and HLA in healthy donors. Study outcomes and limitations: Later, an analysis showed that TCR beta chains associated with HLA were more clonally expanded than others that were equally common.

The CDR3 runs to 16 residues. With 0 bases clipped from V and 4 bases from J, the junction kept 4 bases outside the gene matches. Germline CDR1 reads KGHSH; CDR2 reads LQKENI. Details on this clone: Its target is not known.

The PCR had 60 Vbeta and 13 Jbeta primers. Clones were read by immunoSEQ multiplex PCR, and TCRdb kept only the in-frame ones, dropping some. The data contain 100,000 to 150,000 clones, 80% of them singletons. The specimen was PBMCs. This TCR was sampled from a man aged 25 to 40 in good health and CMV-seronegative. The chain recombines TRBV18 with TRBJ1-2, with TRBD1 identical over 11 bases. DNA for the CDR3: TGTGCCAGCTCACCACCGGGACAGGGGGTTACCTATGGCTACACCTTC. Translation: CASSPPGQGVTYGYTF.